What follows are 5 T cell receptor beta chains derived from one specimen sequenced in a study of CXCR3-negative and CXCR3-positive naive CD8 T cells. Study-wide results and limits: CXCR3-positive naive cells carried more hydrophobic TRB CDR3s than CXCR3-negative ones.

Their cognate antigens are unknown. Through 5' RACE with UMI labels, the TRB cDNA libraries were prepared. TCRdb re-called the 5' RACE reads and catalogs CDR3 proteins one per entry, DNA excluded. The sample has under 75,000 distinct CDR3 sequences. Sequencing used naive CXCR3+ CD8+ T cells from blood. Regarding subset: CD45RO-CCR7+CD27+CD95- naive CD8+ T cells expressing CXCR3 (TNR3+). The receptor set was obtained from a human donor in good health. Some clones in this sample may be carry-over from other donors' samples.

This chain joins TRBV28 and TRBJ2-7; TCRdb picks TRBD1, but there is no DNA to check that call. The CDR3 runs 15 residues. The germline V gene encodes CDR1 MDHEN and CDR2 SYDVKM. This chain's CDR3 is CASSFTGVPAYEQYF.

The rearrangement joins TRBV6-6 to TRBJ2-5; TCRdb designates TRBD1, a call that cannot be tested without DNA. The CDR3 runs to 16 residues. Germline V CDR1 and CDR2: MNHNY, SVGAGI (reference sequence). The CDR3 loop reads CASRDRIGTHQETQYF.

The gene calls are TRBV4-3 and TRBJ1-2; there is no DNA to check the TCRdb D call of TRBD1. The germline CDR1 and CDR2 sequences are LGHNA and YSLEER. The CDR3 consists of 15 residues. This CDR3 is CASSHGTGANYGYTF.

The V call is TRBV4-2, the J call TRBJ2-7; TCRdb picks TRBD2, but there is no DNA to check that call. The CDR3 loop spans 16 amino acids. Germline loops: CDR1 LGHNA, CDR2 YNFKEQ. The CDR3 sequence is CASSQDFGGLAYEQYF.

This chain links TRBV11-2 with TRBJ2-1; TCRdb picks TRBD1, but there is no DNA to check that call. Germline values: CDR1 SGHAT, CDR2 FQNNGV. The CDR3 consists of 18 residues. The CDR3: CASSLVRATRRLGDEQFF.